This T cell receptor (beta chain) was documented in a study of persistence of HIV-infected CD4 T cells. General study findings and limits: Compared with CD3/CD28-stimulated cells, CMV- and Gag-responding cells showed lower TCRbeta richness.

Trimming pared 5 bases from V and 7 bases from J, leaving 9 bases between. This CDR3 is built from 13 residues. From germline, CDR1 is SGHVS and CDR2 FNYEAQ. This was the immunoSEQ version 4 assay in survey mode. This table comes from immunoSEQ multiplex PCR, and its TCRdb copy is limited to in-frame clones, with some not included. Here the sample spans about 64,000 clones, under 80% being singletons. Comment on this clone: As yet, its antigen is unknown.

Overlapping HIV-1 Gag 15-mer peptides at 0.95 to 1 ug per peptide per mL were used. Memory cells lacking CD40L and CD69 with high CD45RO were sorted. The chain employs TRBV7-6 and TRBJ1-6; TRBD1 is a possible D gene (5 bases). The TCR sequence derives from an adult man with HIV who was CMV-seropositive. The sample here was CD4+ T cells sorted from PBMCs after roughly 18-hour stimulation, taken from a patient who received antiretroviral therapy. CDR3 nucleotide sequence: TGTGCCAGCAGCAGACAGACCAATTCACCCCTCCACTTT. It encodes CASSRQTNSPLHF. The whole variable domain, filled in from reference TRBV7-6 and TRBJ1-6, reads GAGVSQSPRYKVTKRGQDVALRCDPISGHVSLYWYRQALGQGPEFLTYFNYEAQQDKSGLPNDRFSAERPEGSISTLTIQRTEQRDSAMYRCASSRQTNSPLHFGNGTRLTVT.